This TCR beta chain is drawn from a study of brain T cells in children with intractable seizures. Germline-derived CDR1 and CDR2 are LGHDT and YNNKEL (reference sequence). The CDR3 is made up of 15 amino acids. The V and J ends lost 5 bases and 4 bases, in that order; junction bases with no gene match: 5. In its sample, this clone was seen once. Its specificity is unknown. Sequenced by immunoSEQ multiplex PCR; TCRdb stores in-frame clones only, minus some. Here the sample spans 80,000 or so clones, about 90% being singletons. Whole-study findings and limits: Patients' HCMV serostatus was unknown; virus specificity rests on CDR3 similarity alone.

Only cases whose brain tissue showed the highest T cell transcript signatures were sequenced. Before surgery, patients took at least one anti-epileptic drug. This sequence joins TRBV3-1 (or the pseudogene TRBV3-2) and TRBJ2-1; 10 bases line up with TRBD2. The sequences come from peripheral blood, collected at surgery. The receptor's source is a girl aged 2-10 years with Rasmussen encephalitis and intractable seizures. CDR3 DNA sequence: TGTGCCAGCAGCACGCGGACTAGCGGTTACAATGAGCAGTTCTTC. Translating it yields CASSTRTSGYNEQFF.